This TCR beta chain was retrieved from a study of beta chain features in type 1 diabetes. Study summary: No age, gender or cell yield differences were seen between patients and healthy donors.

Expressed TCRB transcripts were sequenced, since all the RNA that had been isolated was reverse transcribed. For naive, central memory and regulatory T cell samples, reads averaged around 3.6 million. Repertoires were generated with immunoSEQ multiplex PCR, while TCRdb's copy carries only in-frame clones and drops some. The sample comprises around 310,000 clones, 11% of which are singletons, and about 0.015% rests with the top ten. CDR3 length: 16 amino acids. The V and J ends lost 2 bases and 0 bases respectively, with 12 bases between them. Germline V gene sequence: CDR1 MNHEY, CDR2 SVGAGI. Specimen: naive CD4+ T cells from blood. The chain uses TRBV6-5 and TRBJ2-3; possible D gene TRBD2, 5 bases. The sequence was collected from a woman in her thirties in good health. For the CDR3, the DNA is TGTGCCAGCAGTTACACTTTAGCGCCTAGCACAGATACGCAGTATTTT. Its translation: CASSYTLAPSTDTQYF.